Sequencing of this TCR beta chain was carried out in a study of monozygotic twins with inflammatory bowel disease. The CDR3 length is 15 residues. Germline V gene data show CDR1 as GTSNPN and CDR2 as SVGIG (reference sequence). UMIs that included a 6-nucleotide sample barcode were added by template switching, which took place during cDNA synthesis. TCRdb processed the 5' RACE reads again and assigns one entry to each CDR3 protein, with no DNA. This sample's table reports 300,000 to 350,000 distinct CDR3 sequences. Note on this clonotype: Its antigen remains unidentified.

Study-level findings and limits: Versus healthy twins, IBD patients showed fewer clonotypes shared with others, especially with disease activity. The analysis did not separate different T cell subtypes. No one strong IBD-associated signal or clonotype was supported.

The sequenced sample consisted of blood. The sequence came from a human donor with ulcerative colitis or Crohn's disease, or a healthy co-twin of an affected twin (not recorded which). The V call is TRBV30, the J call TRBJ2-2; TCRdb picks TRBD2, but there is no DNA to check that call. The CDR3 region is CAWSMRGDWTGELFF. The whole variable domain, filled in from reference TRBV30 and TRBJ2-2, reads SQTIHQWPATLVQPVGSPLSLECTVEGTSNPNLYWYRQAAGRGLQLLFYSVGIGQISSEVPQNLSASRPQDRQFILSSKKLLLSDSGFYLCAWSMRGDWTGELFFGEGSRLTVL.